Listed below are T cell receptor beta chains from one sample, sequenced in a study of T cell repertoires in cytomegalovirus infection. TCRdb used MiXCR to reprocess the reads, holding one entry per CDR3 protein. The sample records roughly 350,000 distinct CDR3 sequences, about 35% being singletons. No antigen has been assigned to these receptors. The sample in question was cultured PBMCs, obtained from culture after CMV antigen stimulation. The receptors shown here come from a human donor in good health (CMV status not recorded). Some clones in this sample may be carry-over from other donors' samples. CDR3s include the opening cysteine and the closing phenylalanine or tryptophan. The D gene is left open where the match is weak. For some rows the clone size is stated as once, few or many, or as a class when expanded; others skip it.

TGTGCCAGCAGAGGACCAGGCAATGAGCAGTTCTTC,CASRGPGNEQFF,-,TRBJ2-1,TRBV28,-
TGTGCCAGCAGTGCCCACACAGCGGGGAAGGCTGGAAACACCATATATTTT,CASSAHTAGKAGNTIYF,-,TRBJ1-3,TRBV25-1,few
TGCGCCAGCAGCTTGGACACAGGGACAGATACGCAGTATTTT,CASSLDTGTDTQYF,-,TRBJ2-3,TRBV5-1,-
TGTGCCAGCAGCCAAGATCTTGGCTACACCTTC,CASSQDLGYTF,-,TRBJ1-2,TRBV4-2,-
TGTGCCAGCAGTTACCCCCAGGGGGGTAGCGGGAGTAATGAGCAGTTCTTC,CASSYPQGGSGSNEQFF,TRBD2,TRBJ2-1,TRBV6-2/TRBV6-3,few
TGTGCCAGCAGCCTTCCTTATAGCGGGCACAATGAGCAGTTCTTC,CASSLPYSGHNEQFF,TRBD2,TRBJ2-1,TRBV7-9,-
TGTGCCAGCAGTTTGGACTCCGCTGCAGATACGCAGTATTTT,CASSLDSAADTQYF,-,TRBJ2-3,TRBV2,few
TGTGCCAGCAGCATTAGCGGGAGGGCAAGCACAGATACGCAGTATTTT,CASSISGRASTDTQYF,TRBD2,TRBJ2-3,TRBV28,-
TGCGCCAGCAGCCAAGGACTAGCGGGAGTGGGTGTGAACAATGAGCAGTTCTTC,CASSQGLAGVGVNNEQFF,TRBD2,TRBJ2-1,TRBV4-3,-
TGTGCCAGCAGCTCGACACCCACCGGACTCCTCCGGAATGAGCAGTTCTTC,CASSSTPTGLLRNEQFF,-,TRBJ2-1,TRBV7-8,few
TGTGCCAGCAGGGGACAGCACAACTACAATGAGCAGTTCTTC,CASRGQHNYNEQFF,TRBD1,TRBJ2-1,TRBV6-1,many
TGTGCCAGCAGCCAGACCCCTCTAGCGGGAGTAGGAGGAGAGACCCAGTACTTC,CASSQTPLAGVGGETQYF,TRBD2,TRBJ2-5,TRBV28,-
TGTGCCAGCAACCCGGGACTCCTCTCCTACAATGAGCAGTTCTTC,CASNPGLLSYNEQFF,-,TRBJ2-1,TRBV27,few
TGTGCCAGCAGTTCTGCTCTTGGGTCAGAAGAGACCCAGTACTTC,CASSSALGSEETQYF,-,TRBJ2-5,TRBV27,-
TGTGCCACACAACGGGGGGACAGCTCCTACGAGCAGTACTTC,CATQRGDSSYEQYF,-,TRBJ2-7,TRBV13,-
TGCGCCAGCAGCCAAGAAGCCACCGGGAGGAGTGAGCAGTTCTTC,CASSQEATGRSEQFF,TRBD2,TRBJ2-1,TRBV4-3,-
TGTGCCAGTAGTAAACAGGGGGGGACAGCAAACAATGAGCAGTTCTTC,CASSKQGGTANNEQFF,-,TRBJ2-1,TRBV19,-
TGCAGTGCTAGAGACGCGCGAAGGACAGGGAACACTGAAGCTTTCTTT,CSARDARRTGNTEAFF,TRBD1,TRBJ1-1,TRBV20-1,-
TGTGCCAGCTCACTGGATGGCAGTGAGACCCAGTACTTC,CASSLDGSETQYF,-,TRBJ2-5,TRBV18,few
TGTGCCAGCAGCAAAGACAGGGATACCTACAATGAGCAGTTCTTC,CASSKDRDTYNEQFF,TRBD1,TRBJ2-1,TRBV7-2,-
TGTGCCAGCAGTTTAGGGGACAGCCATCAGCCCCAGCATTTT,CASSLGDSHQPQHF,TRBD1,TRBJ1-5,TRBV12-3/TRBV12-4,few
TGCAGTGGACAGGGCCCCGCTGGAAACACCATATATTTT,CSGQGPAGNTIYF,TRBD1,TRBJ1-3,TRBV20-1,-
TGCGCCAGCAGCATAGGACTAGCCGCCTATGACACAGATACGCAGTATTTT,CASSIGLAAYDTDTQYF,TRBD2,TRBJ2-3,TRBV5-1,-
TGTGCCAGCAGCTTACCGACGGGGACAGGGAACGGAGACACTGAAGCTTTCTTT,CASSLPTGTGNGDTEAFF,TRBD1,TRBJ1-1,TRBV7-6,few
TGTGCCAGCAGCTTCATGGCGGGAGGGCCCCGCACCGGGGAGCTGTTTTTT,CASSFMAGGPRTGELFF,TRBD2,TRBJ2-2,TRBV7-2,few
TGCAGCGTTGAAGGGCCCAAAGACTCTGGGGCCAACGTCCTGACTTTC,CSVEGPKDSGANVLTF,-,TRBJ2-6,TRBV29-1,-
TGTGCCAGCAGCCCTAGGCCGGGTCAAGGAGTGAATGAGCAGTTCTTC,CASSPRPGQGVNEQFF,-,TRBJ2-1,TRBV9,-
TGTGCCTGGACCTCACTAGCCGGATCAGATACGCAGTATTTT,CAWTSLAGSDTQYF,-,TRBJ2-3,TRBV30,-
TGTGCCAGCAGCTTAGAAAACCCCCGTGAACGGTTCTTC,CASSLENPRERFF,-,TRBJ2-1,TRBV7-6,few
TGTGCCAGCAGCCCTCGAAGACAGATACAAGAGACCCAGTACTTC,CASSPRRQIQETQYF,-,TRBJ2-5,TRBV7-2,many
TGTGCCATCAGTGAAGGGACAGGGGGCTCGTGGACCCAGTACTTC,CAISEGTGGSWTQYF,TRBD1,TRBJ2-5,TRBV10-3,-
TGTGCCAGCAGCTCACCAAACTACGAGCAGTACTTC,CASSSPNYEQYF,-,TRBJ2-7,TRBV7-3,-
TGTGCTAGTGGTTTGGGGCTAGTTGAGACCCAGTACTTC,CASGLGLVETQYF,-,TRBJ2-5,TRBV12-5,-
TGTGCCAGCAGTTACGGACTAGCGGGATTTCGCAATGAGCAGTTCTTC,CASSYGLAGFRNEQFF,TRBD2,TRBJ2-1,TRBV6-5,few
TGTGCCAGCAGCCCGGACGGGGCCTATGGCTACACCTTC,CASSPDGAYGYTF,-,TRBJ1-2,TRBV11-2,-
TGTGCCAGTAGTCCCCCCAGGCTCTATGGCTACACCTTC,CASSPPRLYGYTF,-,TRBJ1-2,TRBV19,-
TGTGCCAGCAGCGTAGACCCGAACTCCTACGAGCAGTACTTC,CASSVDPNSYEQYF,-,TRBJ2-7,TRBV9,-
TGTGCCAGCAGCCCCAGTCAAGACGAGCAGTACTTC,CASSPSQDEQYF,-,TRBJ2-7,TRBV7-9,-
TGTGCCAGCAGCTTCGGATGGGGGATGCTAGCGGGCTCCTACAATGAGCAGTTCTTC,CASSFGWGMLAGSYNEQFF,TRBD2,TRBJ2-1,TRBV7-8,-
TGTGCCAGCAGCGACCGACCCGAGGTCGGAAAACTGTTTTTT,CASSDRPEVGKLFF,-,TRBJ1-4,TRBV7-2,-
TGCAGTGCTAGAGATCCTAGGGTCCAAGAGACCCAGTACTTC,CSARDPRVQETQYF,-,TRBJ2-5,TRBV20-1,-
TGTGCCAGCAGCTTAGTAGCGGGAGGGCCTCCGAAGTACTTC,CASSLVAGGPPKYF,TRBD2,TRBJ2-5,TRBV7-6,few
TGTGCCAGCAGCTACCCCGGGGGGAGGGGTGAAGCTTTCTTT,CASSYPGGRGEAFF,-,TRBJ1-1,TRBV7-2,-
TGTGCCAGCAGCTTAGGTTCTATAGCGGGAGGTCTCTACGAGCAGTACTTC,CASSLGSIAGGLYEQYF,TRBD2,TRBJ2-7,TRBV7-9,few
TGTGCCAGCAGTCCCGGACTAGCGGGAGACGACGAGCAGTACTTC,CASSPGLAGDDEQYF,TRBD2,TRBJ2-7,TRBV6-2/TRBV6-3,-
TGTGCCAGCAGCCGTCAGCGGGAGTGGAGAGATACGCAGTATTTT,CASSRQREWRDTQYF,TRBD2,TRBJ2-3,TRBV7-2,many
TGCAGCGTTCAAGGGACAGGTCGGACTGAAGCTTTCTTT,CSVQGTGRTEAFF,TRBD1,TRBJ1-1,TRBV29-1,-
TGTGCCAGCAGCCCGAGGCGAGGAGTCGCCAAAAACATTCAGTACTTC,CASSPRRGVAKNIQYF,-,TRBJ2-4,TRBV28,few
TGTGCCAGCAACCCGGGACAGGGGATCTACGAGCAGTACTTC,CASNPGQGIYEQYF,TRBD1,TRBJ2-7,TRBV7-2,-
TGTGCCAGCAGGTTCCTTACAGGGCCCGGGGAGCTGTTTTTT,CASRFLTGPGELFF,-,TRBJ2-2,TRBV7-4,-
TGTGCCAGCACCCCACGCGTAGGAAGAAGGATAGCCAAAAACATTCAGTACTTC,CASTPRVGRRIAKNIQYF,-,TRBJ2-4,TRBV6-2/TRBV6-3,few
TGTGCCAGCAGCCCATCGGCGACAGGGAATACGCAGTATTTT,CASSPSATGNTQYF,TRBD1,TRBJ2-3,TRBV7-9,many
TGCGCCAGCAGCCAAGAGCGTGCCTCCTACAATGAGCAGTTCTTC,CASSQERASYNEQFF,-,TRBJ2-1,TRBV4-3,few